This T cell receptor beta chain derives from a study of glioma-infiltrating T cells after dendritic cell vaccination. The assay was immunoSEQ multiplex PCR, and TCRdb's table has in-frame clones only and misses some. The sample gives tens of thousands of clones, about 84% of which show up once; 2.5% to 3% is in the top ten. The sequence was obtained from a human donor with glioblastoma. The sample was blood, taken before dendritic cell vaccination.

CDR3 bases: TGTGCCAGCAGCCCGAGCGGGAGCGTCACCGGGGAGCTGTTTTTT. Translation gives CASSPSGSVTGELFF. The chain is built from TRBV11-3 and TRBJ2-2; 8 nucleotides line up with TRBD2. V gave up 5 bases and J gave up 4 bases; unmatched junction bases: 6. The CDR3 is 15 amino acids. Germline loops: CDR1 SGHNT, CDR2 YENEEA.